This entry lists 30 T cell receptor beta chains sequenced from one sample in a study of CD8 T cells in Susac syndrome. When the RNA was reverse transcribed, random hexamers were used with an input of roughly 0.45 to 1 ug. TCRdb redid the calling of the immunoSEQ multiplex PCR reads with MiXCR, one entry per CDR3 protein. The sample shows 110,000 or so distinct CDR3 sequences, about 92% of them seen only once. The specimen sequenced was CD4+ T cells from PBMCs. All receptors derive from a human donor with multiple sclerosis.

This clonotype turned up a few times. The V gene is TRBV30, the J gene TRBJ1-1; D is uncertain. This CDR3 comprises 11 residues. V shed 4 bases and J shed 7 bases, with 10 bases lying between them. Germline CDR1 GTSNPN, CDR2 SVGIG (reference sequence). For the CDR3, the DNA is TGTGCCTGGATCATAAGGCGTGAAGCTTTCTTT. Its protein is CAWIIRREAFF.

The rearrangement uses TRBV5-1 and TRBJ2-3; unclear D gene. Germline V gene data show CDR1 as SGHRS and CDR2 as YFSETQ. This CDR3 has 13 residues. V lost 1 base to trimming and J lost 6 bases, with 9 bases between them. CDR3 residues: CASSLSVGDTQYF. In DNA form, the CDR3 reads TGCGCCAGCAGCTTGAGTGTGGGCGATACGCAGTATTTT.

The CDR3 reads CAWSVRGDQPQHF. CDR3 bases: TGTGCCTGGAGTGTAAGGGGGGATCAGCCCCAGCATTTT. J is TRBJ1-5 and V is TRBV30; TRBD1 is a possible D gene (6 bases). The CDR3 sequence is 13 residues long. Germline V CDR1 and CDR2: GTSNPN, SVGIG (reference sequence). V gave up 0 bases and J gave up 5 bases, with 8 bases separating them.

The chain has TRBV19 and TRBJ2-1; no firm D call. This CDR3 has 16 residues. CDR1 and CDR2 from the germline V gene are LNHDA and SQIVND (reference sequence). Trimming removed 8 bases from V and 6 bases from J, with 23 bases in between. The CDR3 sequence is CASSPQANLWGNEQFF. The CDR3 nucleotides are TGTGCCAGTTCGCCCCAGGCCAACCTCTGGGGCAATGAGCAGTTCTTC.

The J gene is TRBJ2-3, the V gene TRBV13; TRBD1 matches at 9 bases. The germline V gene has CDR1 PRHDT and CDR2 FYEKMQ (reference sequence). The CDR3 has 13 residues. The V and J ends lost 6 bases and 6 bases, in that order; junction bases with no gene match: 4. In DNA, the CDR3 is TGTGCCAGCAGGATACAGGGGGCGGATACGCAGTATTTT. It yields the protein CASRIQGADTQYF.

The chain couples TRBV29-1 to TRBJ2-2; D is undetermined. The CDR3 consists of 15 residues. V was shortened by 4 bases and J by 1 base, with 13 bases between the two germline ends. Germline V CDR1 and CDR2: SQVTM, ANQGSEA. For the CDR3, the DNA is TGCAGCGTTGTACCTCGGATTCTGAACACCGGGGAGCTGTTTTTT. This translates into CSVVPRILNTGELFF.

The CDR3 spells CASSSRASEGTDTQYF. As DNA, the CDR3 is TGTGCCAGTAGTTCTCGGGCTAGCGAGGGCACAGATACGCAGTATTTT. The chain joins TRBV19 to TRBJ2-3; D is possibly TRBD2 (6 bases). The length of the CDR3 is 16 residues. Germline-derived CDR1 and CDR2 are LNHDA and SQIVND (reference sequence). V lost 5 bases and J 1 base, leaving 16 bases between the germline ends.

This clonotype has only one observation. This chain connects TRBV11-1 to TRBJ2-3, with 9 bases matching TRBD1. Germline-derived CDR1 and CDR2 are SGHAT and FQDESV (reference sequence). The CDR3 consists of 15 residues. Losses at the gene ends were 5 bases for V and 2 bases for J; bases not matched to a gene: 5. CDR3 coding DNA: TGTGCCAGCAGCGGGACAGGGAAATACACAGATACGCAGTATTTT. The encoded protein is CASSGTGKYTDTQYF.

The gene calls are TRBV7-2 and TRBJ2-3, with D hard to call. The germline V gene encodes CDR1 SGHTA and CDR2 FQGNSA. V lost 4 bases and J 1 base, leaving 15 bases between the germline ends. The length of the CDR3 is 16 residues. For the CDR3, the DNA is TGTGCCAGCAGCTACGCGTTCCCGTCTGGCACAGATACGCAGTATTTT. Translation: CASSYAFPSGTDTQYF.

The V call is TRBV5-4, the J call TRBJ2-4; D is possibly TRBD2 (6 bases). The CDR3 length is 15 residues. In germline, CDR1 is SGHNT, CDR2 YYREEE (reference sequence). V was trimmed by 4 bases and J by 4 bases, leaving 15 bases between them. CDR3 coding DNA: TGTGCCAGCAGCCGGCTCGGAGGGACGAAAAACATTCAGTACTTC. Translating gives CASSRLGGTKNIQYF.

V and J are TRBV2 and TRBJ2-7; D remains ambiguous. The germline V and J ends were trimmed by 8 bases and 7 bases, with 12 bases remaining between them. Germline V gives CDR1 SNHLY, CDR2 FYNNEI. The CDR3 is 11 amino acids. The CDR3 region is CASSSPLEQYF. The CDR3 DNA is TGTGCCAGCTCCTCCCCGTTGGAGCAGTACTTC.

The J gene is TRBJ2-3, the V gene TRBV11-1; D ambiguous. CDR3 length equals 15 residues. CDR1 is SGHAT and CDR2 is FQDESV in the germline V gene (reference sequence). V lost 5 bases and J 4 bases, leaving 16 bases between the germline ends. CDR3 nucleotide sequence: TGTGCCAGCAGCAAAGGCACTACTCTCGCAGATACGCAGTATTTT. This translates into CASSKGTTLADTQYF.

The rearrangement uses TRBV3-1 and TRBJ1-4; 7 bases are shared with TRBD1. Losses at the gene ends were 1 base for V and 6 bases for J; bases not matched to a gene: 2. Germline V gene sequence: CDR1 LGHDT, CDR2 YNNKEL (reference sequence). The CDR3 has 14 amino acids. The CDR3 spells CASSQGDSYEKLFF. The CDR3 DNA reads TGTGCCAGCAGCCAAGGGGACAGCTATGAAAAACTGTTTTTT.

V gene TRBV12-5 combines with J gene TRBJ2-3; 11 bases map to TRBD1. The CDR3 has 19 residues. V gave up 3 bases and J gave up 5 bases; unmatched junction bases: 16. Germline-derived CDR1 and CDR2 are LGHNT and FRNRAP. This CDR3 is CASGFPLGWDRGYLDTQYF. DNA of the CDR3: TGTGCTAGTGGTTTCCCCTTAGGCTGGGACAGGGGGTACTTAGATACGCAGTATTTT.

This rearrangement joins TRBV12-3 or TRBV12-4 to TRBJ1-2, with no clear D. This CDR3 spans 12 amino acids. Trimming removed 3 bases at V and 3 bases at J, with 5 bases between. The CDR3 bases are TGTGCCAGCAGTTTTGGGGACTATGGCTACACCTTC. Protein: CASSFGDYGYTF.

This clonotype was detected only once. DNA for the CDR3: TGTGCCAGCAGTGGACTAGCGGGGACTCTACGGGGGAACATTCAGTACTTC. This codes for CASSGLAGTLRGNIQYF. This rearrangement joins TRBV6-1 to TRBJ2-4; 11 bases match TRBD2. CDR1 and CDR2 from the germline V gene are MNHNS and SASEGT. With V trimmed by 4 bases and J by 7 bases, 12 bases remained unmatched. CDR3 length: 17 amino acids.

This CDR3 reads CSVDSSNEKLFF. For the CDR3, the DNA is TGCAGCGTTGACAGTTCGAATGAAAAACTGTTTTTT. The gene calls are TRBV29-1 and TRBJ1-4; D remains unclear. Germline CDR1 SQVTM, CDR2 ANQGSEA. V dropped 3 bases and J dropped 5 bases, with 7 bases sitting between them. CDR3 size: 12 residues.

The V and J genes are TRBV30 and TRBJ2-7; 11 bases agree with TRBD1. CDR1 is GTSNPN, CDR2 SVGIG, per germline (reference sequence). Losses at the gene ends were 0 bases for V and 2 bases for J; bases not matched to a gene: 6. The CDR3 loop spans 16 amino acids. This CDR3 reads CAWSVLPGQGAYEQYF. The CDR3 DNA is TGTGCCTGGAGTGTACTGCCGGGACAGGGGGCCTACGAGCAGTACTTC.

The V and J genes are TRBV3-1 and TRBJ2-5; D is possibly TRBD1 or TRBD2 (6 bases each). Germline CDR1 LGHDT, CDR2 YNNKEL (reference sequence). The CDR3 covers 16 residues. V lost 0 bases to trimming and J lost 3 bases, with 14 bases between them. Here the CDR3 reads CASSQDGGTPKETQYF. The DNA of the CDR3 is TGTGCCAGCAGCCAAGATGGGGGGACACCTAAAGAGACCCAGTACTTC.

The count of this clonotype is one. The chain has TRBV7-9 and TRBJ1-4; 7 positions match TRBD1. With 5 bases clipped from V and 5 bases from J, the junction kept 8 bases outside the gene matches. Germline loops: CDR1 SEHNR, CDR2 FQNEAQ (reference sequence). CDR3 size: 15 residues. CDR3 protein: CASSLSGQRNEKLFF. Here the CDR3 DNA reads TGTGCCAGCAGCCTATCGGGACAGAGGAATGAAAAACTGTTTTTT.

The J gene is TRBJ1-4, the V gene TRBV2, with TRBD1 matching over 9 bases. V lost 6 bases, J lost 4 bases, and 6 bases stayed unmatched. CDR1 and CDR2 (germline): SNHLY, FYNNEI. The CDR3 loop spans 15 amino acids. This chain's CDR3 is CASREDRGYNEKLFF. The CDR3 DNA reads TGTGCCAGCAGGGAGGACAGGGGTTATAATGAAAAACTGTTTTTT. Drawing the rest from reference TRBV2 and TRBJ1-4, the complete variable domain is EPEVTQTPSHQVTQMGQEVILRCVPISNHLYFYWYRQILGQKVEFLVSFYNNEISEKSEIFDDQFSVERPDGSNFTLKIRSTKLEDSAMYFCASREDRGYNEKLFFGSGTQLSVL.

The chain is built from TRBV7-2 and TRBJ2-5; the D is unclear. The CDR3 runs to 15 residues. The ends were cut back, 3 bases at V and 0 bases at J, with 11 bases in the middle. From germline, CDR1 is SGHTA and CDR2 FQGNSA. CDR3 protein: CASSFKGSYQETQYF. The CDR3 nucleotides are TGTGCCAGCAGCTTTAAAGGATCGTACCAAGAGACCCAGTACTTC.

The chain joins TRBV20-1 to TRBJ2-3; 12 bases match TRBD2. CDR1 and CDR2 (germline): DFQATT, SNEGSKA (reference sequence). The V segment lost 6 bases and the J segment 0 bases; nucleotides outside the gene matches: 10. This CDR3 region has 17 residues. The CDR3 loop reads CSAGPTSGGTSTDTQYF. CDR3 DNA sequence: TGCAGTGCCGGCCCGACTAGCGGGGGAACTAGCACAGATACGCAGTATTTT.

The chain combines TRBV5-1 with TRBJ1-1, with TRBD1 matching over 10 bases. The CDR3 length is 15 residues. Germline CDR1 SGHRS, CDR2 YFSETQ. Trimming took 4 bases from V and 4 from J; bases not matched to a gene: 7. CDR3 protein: CASSETGGAGTEAFF. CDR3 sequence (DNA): TGCGCCAGCAGCGAGACAGGGGGCGCGGGCACTGAAGCTTTCTTT.

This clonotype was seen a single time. CDR3 amino acids: CASSARRTGVTGELFF. Written as DNA, the CDR3 is TGTGCCAGCAGCGCCCGCCGGACAGGGGTGACCGGGGAGCTGTTTTTT. The chain has TRBV9 and TRBJ2-2, with 9 bases that match TRBD1. CDR3 length: 16 amino acids. J was trimmed by 5 bases and V by 3 bases; bases with no gene match: 8. Germline V lookup: CDR1 SGDLS, CDR2 YYNGEE.

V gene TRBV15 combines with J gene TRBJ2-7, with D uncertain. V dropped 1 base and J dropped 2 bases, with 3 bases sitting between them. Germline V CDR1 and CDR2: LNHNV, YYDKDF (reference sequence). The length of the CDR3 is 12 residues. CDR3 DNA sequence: TGTGCCACCAGCAGAGGAGCCTACGAGCAGTACTTC. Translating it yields CATSRGAYEQYF. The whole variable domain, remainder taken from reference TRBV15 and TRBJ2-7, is DAMVIQNPRYQVTQFGKPVTLSCSQTLNHNVMYWYQQKSSQAPKLLFHYYDKDFNNEADTPDNFQSRRPNTSFCFLDIRSPGLGDTAMYLCATSRGAYEQYFGPGTRLTVT.

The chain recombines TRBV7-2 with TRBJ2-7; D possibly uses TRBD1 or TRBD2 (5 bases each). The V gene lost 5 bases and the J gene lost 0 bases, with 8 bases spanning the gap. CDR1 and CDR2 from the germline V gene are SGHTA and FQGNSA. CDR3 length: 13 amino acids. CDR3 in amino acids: CASSRDVSYEQYF. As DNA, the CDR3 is TGTGCCAGCAGCCGGGACGTCTCCTACGAGCAGTACTTC.

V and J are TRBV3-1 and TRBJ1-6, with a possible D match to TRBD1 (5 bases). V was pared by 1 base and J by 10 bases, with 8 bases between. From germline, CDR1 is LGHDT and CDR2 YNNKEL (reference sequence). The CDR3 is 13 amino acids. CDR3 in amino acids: CASSQGRDSPLHF. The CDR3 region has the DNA TGTGCCAGCAGCCAAGGCAGGGACTCACCCCTCCACTTT. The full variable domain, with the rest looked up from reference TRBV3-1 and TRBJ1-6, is DTAVSQTPKYLVTQMGNDKSIKCEQNLGHDTMYWYKQDSKKFLKIMFSYNNKELIINETVPNRFSPKSPDKAHLNLHINSLELGDSAVYFCASSQGRDSPLHFGNGTRLTVT.

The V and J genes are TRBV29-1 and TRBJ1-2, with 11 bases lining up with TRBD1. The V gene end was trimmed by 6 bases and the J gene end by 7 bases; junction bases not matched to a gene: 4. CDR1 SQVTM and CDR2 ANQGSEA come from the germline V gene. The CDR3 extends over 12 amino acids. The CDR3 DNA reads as TGCAGCGTCGGACAGGGGGCGCGTGGCTACACCTTC. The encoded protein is CSVGQGARGYTF.

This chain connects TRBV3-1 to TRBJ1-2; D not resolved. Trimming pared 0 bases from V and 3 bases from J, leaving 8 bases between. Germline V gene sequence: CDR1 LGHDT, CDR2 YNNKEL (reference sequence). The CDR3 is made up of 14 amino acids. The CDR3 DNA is TGTGCCAGCAGCCAAGAAGGGCAAGACTATGGCTACACCTTC. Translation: CASSQEGQDYGYTF.